One sample yielded the 3 T cell receptor beta chains listed below, sequenced in a study of T cell repertoires in cytomegalovirus infection. MiXCR was run by TCRdb on the reads, yielding one entry per CDR3 protein. The sample has roughly 230,000 distinct CDR3 sequences; over 15% are singletons. Sequencing input: CD8+ T cells from PBMCs. The receptors derive from a human donor in good health (CMV status not recorded). Some clones in this sample may be carry-over from other donors' samples.

This clonotype was counted between two and nine times. This sequence joins TRBV27 and TRBJ2-5, with TRBD1 matching over 8 bases. Trimming removed 8 bases from V and 5 bases from J; junction bases left unmatched: 10. Looked up from germline, CDR1 is MNHEY and CDR2 is SMNVEV (reference sequence). This CDR3 contains 14 residues. CDR3 DNA: TGTGCCAGCGGTTGGACAGGGATGGGCGAGACCCAGTACTTC. It translates to CASGWTGMGETQYF.

V is TRBV25-1 and J is TRBJ1-6; D is unclear. The V gene's germline CDR1 is MGHDK and CDR2 SYGVNS. The length of the CDR3 is 14 residues. V dropped 1 base and J dropped 7 bases, with 8 bases sitting between them. This CDR3 is CASSELLGNSPLHF. The CDR3 coding sequence is TGTGCCAGCAGTGAATTGTTGGGGAATTCACCCCTCCACTTT.

CDR3 sequence (DNA): TGTGCCAGCAGCGGACGACTAGCGGGGGGCTATGAGCAGTTCTTC. Translating it yields CASSGRLAGGYEQFF. This rearrangement joins TRBV7-9 to TRBJ2-1, with 13 nucleotides matching TRBD2. Germline V CDR1 and CDR2: SEHNR, FQNEAQ (reference sequence). The CDR3 contains 15 residues. With 5 bases clipped from V and 8 bases from J, the junction kept 6 bases outside the gene matches.